These 28 T cell receptor beta chains originate from one sample sequenced in a study of T-cell reconstitution after alpha-beta-depleted transplantation in children. Unique molecular identifiers tagged the TCRbeta library. MiXCR was run by TCRdb on the PCR reads, yielding one entry per CDR3 protein. The sample has about 610,000 distinct CDR3 sequences, roughly a tenth seen once. Specimen: PBMCs from the stem cell graft donor, collected from the stem cell graft. Every receptor here comes from a human donor who donated a stem cell graft to a child with acute myeloid leukemia.

This sequence joins TRBV7-2 and TRBJ2-7; 7 bases agree with TRBD1. With V trimmed by 5 bases and J by 6 bases, 10 bases remained unmatched. Germline lookup yields CDR1 SGHTA and CDR2 FQGNSA. The CDR3 is made up of 14 amino acids. The CDR3 reads CASSVGTGDSEQYF. For the CDR3, the DNA is TGTGCCAGCAGCGTAGGTACCGGGGACAGCGAGCAGTACTTC.

This clonotype has just a few counts. The chain couples TRBV28 to TRBJ2-1, with 9 bases identical to TRBD1. This CDR3 comprises 15 residues. The ends lost 7 bases at V and 7 bases at J; junction bases unmatched: 11. From germline, CDR1 is MDHEN and CDR2 SYDVKM. The CDR3 loop is CASTLRDREGNEQFF. The DNA for the CDR3 is TGTGCCAGCACTCTCCGGGACAGGGAGGGGAATGAGCAGTTCTTC.

This clonotype was picked up a small number of times. The chain carries TRBV19 and TRBJ2-7, with TRBD1 matching over 9 bases. The CDR3 is 14 amino acids. Germline assignment: CDR1 LNHDA and CDR2 SQIVND (reference sequence). V was clipped by 7 bases and J by 3 bases; unmatched bases: 7. The CDR3 sequence is CASKRTGEFYEQYF. In DNA, the CDR3 is TGTGCCAGTAAACGGACAGGGGAATTCTACGAGCAGTACTTC.

In this sample, this clonotype turned up a few times. J is TRBJ1-1 and V is TRBV30, with D unclear. CDR3 length: 13 residues. V was clipped by 3 bases and J by 0 bases, with 8 bases between them. Per germline, CDR1 GTSNPN and CDR2 SVGIG (reference sequence). The CDR3 here is CAWRTALNTEAFF. Written as DNA, the CDR3 is TGTGCCTGGAGAACGGCCCTGAACACTGAAGCTTTCTTT.

The V and J genes are TRBV28 and TRBJ2-2, with 10 bases lining up with TRBD1. The CDR3 length is 16 residues. Germline CDR1 reads MDHEN; CDR2 reads SYDVKM. Unmatched junction bases numbered 1, after V lost 1 base and J lost 2 bases. The CDR3 DNA reads TGTGCCAGCAGTTTATTGACAGGGGGCAACACCGGGGAGCTGTTTTTT. Translation gives CASSLLTGGNTGELFF.

The CDR3 region is CASSSTGQINTGELFF. CDR3 DNA: TGCGCCAGCAGCTCAACTGGCCAGATCAACACCGGGGAGCTGTTTTTT. The chain combines TRBV5-1 with TRBJ2-2; D is uncertain. V was clipped by 3 bases and J by 2 bases, with 14 bases between them. CDR1 and CDR2 from the germline V gene are SGHRS and YFSETQ. The CDR3 is 16 amino acids.

V is TRBV20-1 and J is TRBJ2-1; 7 bases are shared with TRBD2. Trimming removed 4 bases from V and 4 bases from J; junction bases left unmatched: 10. Germline V gene lookup returns CDR1 DFQATT and CDR2 SNEGSKA (reference sequence). This CDR3 spans 15 amino acids. The CDR3 is CSAKGWLAVYNEQFF. CDR3 nucleotide sequence: TGCAGTGCTAAGGGATGGCTAGCGGTGTACAATGAGCAGTTCTTC.

A few counts support this clonotype. The J gene is TRBJ2-7, the V gene TRBV29-1; D unclear. There are 13 residues in the CDR3. From germline, CDR1 is SQVTM and CDR2 ANQGSEA. Trimming cost V 7 bases and J 2 bases, with 15 bases left between them. CDR3 sequence: CSALPRNTYEQYF. The CDR3 nucleotides read TGCAGCGCTTTACCACGAAATACCTACGAGCAGTACTTC.

CDR3 protein: CASQGTANTGELFF. As DNA, the CDR3 is TGTGCCAGTCAGGGGACCGCGAACACCGGGGAGCTGTTTTTT. V and J are TRBV6-1 and TRBJ2-2, with TRBD1 as a possible D gene (6 bases). Germline V CDR1 and CDR2: MNHNS, SASEGT. With 9 bases removed from V and 0 bases from J, the gap between germline ends came to 11 bases. The CDR3 is 14 residues long.

The J gene is TRBJ2-3, the V gene TRBV20-1; 9 nucleotides align to TRBD2. The V gene end was trimmed by 5 bases and the J gene end by 6 bases; junction bases not matched to a gene: 6. Germline values: CDR1 DFQATT, CDR2 SNEGSKA (reference sequence). The CDR3 consists of 13 residues. DNA for the CDR3: TGCAGTGCTTCTAGCGGGGCGGCGGATACGCAGTATTTT. This codes for CSASSGAADTQYF.

This clonotype was observed a few times. The J gene is TRBJ1-3, the V gene TRBV27; tentatively, D is TRBD1 (5 bases). Germline loops: CDR1 MNHEY, CDR2 SMNVEV (reference sequence). This CDR3 has 16 residues. V lost 11 bases and J 1 base, leaving 21 bases between the germline ends. The CDR3 here is CAGPRGRAPSGNTIYF. DNA for the CDR3: TGTGCCGGACCTCGGGGGAGGGCCCCTTCTGGAAACACCATATATTTT.

This clonotype was detected a few times. V is TRBV29-1 and J is TRBJ2-1; 9 nucleotides agree with TRBD1. Germline V gives CDR1 SQVTM, CDR2 ANQGSEA. V dropped 7 bases and J dropped 5; count of bases not matched to a gene: 12. The length of the CDR3 is 15 residues. CDR3 DNA sequence: TGCAGCGCCGCACCCTGGACAGGGGCGGACAATGAGCAGTTCTTC. Translation gives CSAAPWTGADNEQFF.

This CDR3 reads CASSLRLISGTPGPYEQYF. The CDR3, as DNA: TGTGCCAGCAGTCTACGATTAATTTCCGGGACTCCGGGCCCCTACGAGCAGTACTTC. The V and J genes are TRBV2 and TRBJ2-7; possibly TRBD2 for D (6 bases). The CDR3 has 19 amino acids. Germline-derived CDR1 and CDR2 are SNHLY and FYNNEI. V lost 5 bases to trimming and J lost 2 bases, with 28 bases between them.

The sample holds many counts of this clonotype. The rearrangement links TRBV3-1 to TRBJ2-2; 16 bases line up with TRBD2. The germline V gene has CDR1 LGHDT and CDR2 YNNKEL (reference sequence). This CDR3 comprises 17 residues. The ends lost 4 bases at V and 6 bases at J; junction bases unmatched: 5. The CDR3 region has the DNA TGTGCCAGCAGCCCGGGACTAGCGGGAGGGCGTGCCGGGGAGCTGTTTTTT. It codes for CASSPGLAGGRAGELFF.

This clonotype was found many times. This chain connects TRBV4-3 to TRBJ1-1; D gene uncertain. V was shortened by 0 bases and J by 5 bases, with 10 bases between the two germline ends. Germline values: CDR1 LGHNA, CDR2 YSLEER. There are 14 residues in the CDR3. Here the CDR3 reads CASSQDRGVTEAFF. The CDR3 DNA follows: TGCGCCAGCAGCCAAGATCGTGGTGTGACTGAAGCTTTCTTT.

There are a few counts of this clonotype. This chain links TRBV27 with TRBJ2-7; weak D call: TRBD2 (6 bases). V lost 7 bases to trimming and J lost 3 bases, with 13 bases between them. The germline V gene encodes CDR1 MNHEY and CDR2 SMNVEV (reference sequence). CDR3 length: 13 residues. The CDR3 coding sequence is TGTGCCAGCAACAGGAGGGGAGACTACGAGCAGTACTTC. Translated, it gives CASNRRGDYEQYF.

V gene TRBV7-2 combines with J gene TRBJ2-7; possible D gene TRBD2, 6 bases. The CDR3 totals 13 residues. The ends were cut back, 5 bases at V and 3 bases at J, with 11 bases in the middle. The germline V gene encodes CDR1 SGHTA and CDR2 FQGNSA. The CDR3 nucleotides are TGTGCCAGCAGCCGGACTACGTACTACGAGCAGTACTTC. It is translated as CASSRTTYYEQYF.

This chain uses TRBV12-3 or TRBV12-4 with TRBJ2-5; the D gene could be TRBD1 or TRBD2 (5 bases each). The ends were cut back, 5 bases at V and 2 bases at J, with 18 bases in the middle. The CDR3 is made up of 16 amino acids. The CDR3 here is CASSPRDRRQQETQYF. For the CDR3, the DNA is TGTGCCAGCAGTCCCCGGGACCGAAGACAACAAGAGACCCAGTACTTC.

The rearrangement uses TRBV6-5 and TRBJ2-1; D not certain. Germline V gene data show CDR1 as MNHEY and CDR2 as SVGAGI. Trimming cost V 1 base and J 6 bases, with 16 bases left between them. The CDR3 totals 16 residues. The CDR3 sequence is CASSYWSATRSNEQFF. In DNA, the CDR3 is TGTGCCAGCAGTTACTGGTCGGCTACTCGTAGCAATGAGCAGTTCTTC.

This clonotype was seen a handful of times. This chain connects TRBV30 to TRBJ2-3; either TRBD1 or TRBD2 may supply D (5 bases each). The germline gives CDR1 GTSNPN, CDR2 SVGIG (reference sequence). Trimming stripped 4 bases from V and 2 bases from J, with 16 bases between. The CDR3 contains 15 residues. The CDR3 region is CAWIPPRGSTDTQYF. CDR3 in DNA: TGTGCCTGGATTCCACCGAGGGGTTCCACAGATACGCAGTATTTT.

This clonotype came up many times. The chain has TRBV7-2 and TRBJ1-2; D is perhaps TRBD1 (6 bases). CDR1 is SGHTA and CDR2 is FQGNSA in the germline V gene. The CDR3 contains 14 residues. V lost 0 bases and J 4 bases, leaving 9 bases between the germline ends. The CDR3 sequence: CASSLAGAGYGYTF. CDR3 coding DNA: TGTGCCAGCAGCTTAGCGGGGGCAGGCTATGGCTACACCTTC.

This clonotype occurred many times. This chain joins TRBV7-8 and TRBJ1-1; D remains unclear. V dropped 4 bases and J dropped 3 bases, with 9 bases sitting between them. Germline CDR1 and CDR2: SGHVS and FQNEAQ. The CDR3 runs to 13 residues. The DNA of the CDR3 is TGTGCCAGCAGCTCAACATCCTACACTGAAGCTTTCTTT. Protein: CASSSTSYTEAFF.

This clonotype was detected a few times. The junction shows a germline mismatch at one end, possibly a read error. The V gene is TRBV5-1, the J gene TRBJ2-5; D unclear. The CDR3 is made up of 12 amino acids. Germline V CDR1 and CDR2: SGHRS, YFSETQ. The CDR3: CVSSLTQETQYF. As DNA, the CDR3 is TGCGTCAGCAGCCTTACGCAAGAGACCCAGTACTTC.

This clonotype appeared many times. This CDR3 is CASSEPGTTTDTQYF. The CDR3 bases are TGTGCCAGCAGTGAACCCGGGACTACCACAGATACGCAGTATTTT. The J gene is TRBJ2-3, the V gene TRBV25-1; 7 bases fit TRBD2. The junction had 4 bases not matched to a gene; V was cut back by 2 bases and J by 2 bases. The CDR3 loop spans 15 amino acids. CDR1 MGHDK and CDR2 SYGVNS come from the germline V gene.

This clonotype was observed a handful of times. CDR3 in amino acids: CSALLAMSGANVLTF. CDR3 nucleotides: TGCAGTGCTTTGTTGGCCATGTCTGGGGCCAACGTCCTGACTTTC. This rearrangement joins TRBV20-1 to TRBJ2-6, with D hard to call. The CDR3 runs to 15 residues. V was trimmed by 5 bases and J by 1 base, leaving 12 bases between them. The V gene's germline CDR1 is DFQATT and CDR2 SNEGSKA (reference sequence).

The chain employs TRBV28 and TRBJ2-1; 8 nucleotides align to TRBD1. Per germline, CDR1 MDHEN and CDR2 SYDVKM. This CDR3 spans 15 amino acids. V trimming: 4 bases; J trimming: 7 bases; junction bases outside the gene matches: 9. CDR3 loop: CASSSQGGGSNEQFF. The DNA of the CDR3 is TGTGCCAGCAGTTCACAGGGGGGTGGGTCGAATGAGCAGTTCTTC.

This clonotype has ten or more counts. This sequence joins TRBV12-3 or TRBV12-4 and TRBJ2-7; possibly TRBD1 for D (6 bases). The CDR3 covers 14 residues. V shed 2 bases and J shed 0 bases, with 8 bases lying between them. CDR3 DNA: TGTGCCAGCAGTTTATGGGACACCTCCTACGAGCAGTACTTC. Translated: CASSLWDTSYEQYF.

The CDR3 sequence: CASSPTGGPSGSTDTQYF. The CDR3 DNA follows: TGTGCCAGCAGTCCCACAGGGGGCCCCTCGGGGTCCACAGATACGCAGTATTTT. The chain joins TRBV28 to TRBJ2-3, with 9 bases identical to TRBD1. CDR1 is MDHEN, CDR2 SYDVKM, per germline. Trimming cost V 5 bases and J 2 bases; bases outside gene matches: 14. CDR3 size: 18 residues.